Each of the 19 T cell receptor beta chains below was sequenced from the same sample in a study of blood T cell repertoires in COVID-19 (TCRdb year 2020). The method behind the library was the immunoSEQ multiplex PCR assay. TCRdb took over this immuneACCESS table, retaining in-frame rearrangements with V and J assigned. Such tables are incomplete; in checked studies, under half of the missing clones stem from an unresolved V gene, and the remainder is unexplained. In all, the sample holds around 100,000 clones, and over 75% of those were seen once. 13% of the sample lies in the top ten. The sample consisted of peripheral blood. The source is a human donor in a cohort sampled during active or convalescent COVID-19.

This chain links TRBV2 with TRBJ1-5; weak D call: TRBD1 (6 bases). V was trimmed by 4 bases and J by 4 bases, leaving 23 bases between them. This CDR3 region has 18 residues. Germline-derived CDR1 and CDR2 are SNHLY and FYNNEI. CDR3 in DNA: TGTGCCAGCAGTGTACTTCTGACAGGCGGTATTTCTAATCAGCCCCAGCATTTT. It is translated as CASSVLLTGGISNQPQHF.

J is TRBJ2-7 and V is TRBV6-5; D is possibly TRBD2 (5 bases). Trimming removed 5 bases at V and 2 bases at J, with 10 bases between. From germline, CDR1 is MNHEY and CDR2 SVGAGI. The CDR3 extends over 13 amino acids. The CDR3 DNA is TGTGCCAGCAGTCGCGGGCCTACCTACGAGCAGTACTTC. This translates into CASSRGPTYEQYF.

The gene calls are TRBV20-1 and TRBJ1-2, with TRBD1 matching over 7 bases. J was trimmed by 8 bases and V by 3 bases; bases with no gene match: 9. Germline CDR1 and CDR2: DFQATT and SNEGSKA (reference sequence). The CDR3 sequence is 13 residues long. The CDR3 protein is CSASLSDREGYTF. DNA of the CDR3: TGCAGTGCTAGTTTGTCTGACAGGGAGGGCTACACCTTC.

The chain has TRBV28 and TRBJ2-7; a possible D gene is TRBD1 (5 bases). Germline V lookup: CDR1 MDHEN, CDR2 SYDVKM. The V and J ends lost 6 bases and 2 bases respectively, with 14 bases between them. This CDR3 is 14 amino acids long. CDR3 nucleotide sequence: TGTGCCAGCAGGGGGCAGAGGCCTACCTACGAGCAGTACTTC. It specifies CASRGQRPTYEQYF.

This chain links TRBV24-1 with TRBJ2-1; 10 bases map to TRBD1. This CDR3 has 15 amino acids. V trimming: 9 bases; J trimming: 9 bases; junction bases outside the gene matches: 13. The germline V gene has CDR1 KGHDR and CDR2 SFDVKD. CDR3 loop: CATAPDRGRLGEQFF. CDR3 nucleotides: TGTGCCACCGCTCCAGACAGGGGGCGATTGGGTGAGCAGTTCTTC.

The CDR3 sequence: CASSYSARMNTEAFF. As DNA, the CDR3 is TGTGCCAGCAGTTACTCGGCCAGAATGAACACTGAAGCTTTCTTT. This chain joins TRBV6-5 and TRBJ1-1, with no clear D. Trimming cost V 0 bases and J 0 bases, with 8 bases left between them. The CDR3 spans 15 residues. In germline, CDR1 is MNHEY, CDR2 SVGAGI.

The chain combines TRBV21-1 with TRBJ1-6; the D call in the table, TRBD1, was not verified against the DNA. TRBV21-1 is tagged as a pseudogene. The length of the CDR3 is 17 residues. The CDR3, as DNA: TGTGCCAGCAGCAAAAAATTTAGGGCCAGGGTGGATTCACCCCTCCACTTT. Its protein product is CASSKKFRARVDSPLHF.

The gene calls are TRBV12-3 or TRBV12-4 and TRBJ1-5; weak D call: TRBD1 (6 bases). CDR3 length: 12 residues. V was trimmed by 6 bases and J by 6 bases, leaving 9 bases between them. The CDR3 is CASSSGVQPQHF. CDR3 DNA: TGTGCCAGCAGCTCAGGGGTTCAGCCCCAGCATTTT.

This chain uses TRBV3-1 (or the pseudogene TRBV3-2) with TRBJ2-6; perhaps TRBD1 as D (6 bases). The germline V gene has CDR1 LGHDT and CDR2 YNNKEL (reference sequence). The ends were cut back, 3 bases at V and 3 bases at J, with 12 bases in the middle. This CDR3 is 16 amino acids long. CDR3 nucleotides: TGTGCCAGCAGCCAGGTCACAGGGTTTGGGGCCAACGTCCTGACTTTC. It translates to CASSQVTGFGANVLTF.

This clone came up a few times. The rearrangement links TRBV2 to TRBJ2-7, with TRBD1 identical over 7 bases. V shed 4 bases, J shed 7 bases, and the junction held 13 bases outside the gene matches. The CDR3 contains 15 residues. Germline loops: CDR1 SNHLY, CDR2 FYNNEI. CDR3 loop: CASSVEQGMIWEQYF. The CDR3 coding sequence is TGTGCCAGCAGTGTTGAACAGGGGATGATTTGGGAGCAGTACTTC.

In nucleotides, the CDR3 is TGCGCCAGCAGCCAAGATTCGGCGGGGAGCGGTGCAGATACGCAGTATTTT. Translated, it gives CASSQDSAGSGADTQYF. J is TRBJ2-3 and V is TRBV4-1; a possible D gene is TRBD2 (6 bases). Trimming cost V 0 bases and J 4 bases, with 17 bases left between them. The length of the CDR3 is 17 residues. Germline V CDR1 and CDR2: MGHRA, YSYEKL.

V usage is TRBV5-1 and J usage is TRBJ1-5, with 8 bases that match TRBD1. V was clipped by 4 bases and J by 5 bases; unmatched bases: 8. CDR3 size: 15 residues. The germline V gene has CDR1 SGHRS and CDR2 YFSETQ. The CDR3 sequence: CASSPGTGRDQPQHF. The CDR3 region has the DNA TGCGCCAGCAGCCCGGGGACAGGTCGAGATCAGCCCCAGCATTTT.

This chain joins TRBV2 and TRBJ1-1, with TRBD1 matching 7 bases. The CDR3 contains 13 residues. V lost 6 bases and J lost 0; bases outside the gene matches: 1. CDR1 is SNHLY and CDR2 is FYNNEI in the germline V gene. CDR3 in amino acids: CASRGQMNTEAFF. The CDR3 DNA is TGTGCCAGCAGGGGACAGATGAACACTGAAGCTTTCTTT.

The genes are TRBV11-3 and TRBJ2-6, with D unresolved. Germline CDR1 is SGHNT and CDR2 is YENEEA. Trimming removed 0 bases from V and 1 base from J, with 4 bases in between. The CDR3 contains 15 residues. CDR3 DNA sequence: TGTGCCAGCAGCTTAGACGGTTCTGGGGCCAACGTCCTGACTTTC. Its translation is CASSLDGSGANVLTF.

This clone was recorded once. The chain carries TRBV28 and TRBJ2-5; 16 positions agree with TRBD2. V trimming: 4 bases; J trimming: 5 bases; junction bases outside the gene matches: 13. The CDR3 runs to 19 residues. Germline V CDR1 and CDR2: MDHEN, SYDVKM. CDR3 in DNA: TGTGCCAGCAGTTCGCCTGGGACTAGCGGGGGGGCCGTCCTGGAGACCCAGTACTTC. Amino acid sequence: CASSSPGTSGGAVLETQYF.

The CDR3 here is CASSGGQFSYEQYF. CDR3 DNA sequence: TGTGCCAGCAGCGGGGGACAGTTCTCCTACGAGCAGTACTTC. This chain links TRBV11-2 with TRBJ2-7, with 7 bases that match TRBD1. CDR3 length: 14 residues. V dropped 5 bases and J dropped 0; count of bases not matched to a gene: 4. From germline, CDR1 is SGHAT and CDR2 FQNNGV.

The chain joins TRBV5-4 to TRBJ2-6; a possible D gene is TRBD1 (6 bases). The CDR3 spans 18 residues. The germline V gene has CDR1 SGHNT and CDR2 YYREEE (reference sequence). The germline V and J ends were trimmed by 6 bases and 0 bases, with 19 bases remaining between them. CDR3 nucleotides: TGTGCCAGCACCCCTGGGGGCAGGGTCCTCTCTGGGGCCAACGTCCTGACTTTC. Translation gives CASTPGGRVLSGANVLTF.

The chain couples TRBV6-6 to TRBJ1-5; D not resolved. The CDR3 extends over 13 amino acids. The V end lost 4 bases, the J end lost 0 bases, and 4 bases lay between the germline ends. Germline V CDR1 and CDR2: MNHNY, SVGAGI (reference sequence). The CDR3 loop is CASSSSSNQPQHF. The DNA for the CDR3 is TGTGCCAGCAGTTCTTCTAGCAATCAGCCCCAGCATTTT.

The CDR3 is CASSFQTEGRETQYF. The CDR3 DNA reads TGTGCCAGCAGCTTTCAAACAGAGGGCAGGGAGACCCAGTACTTC. The chain carries TRBV7-2 and TRBJ2-5, with D maybe TRBD2 (5 bases). CDR1 is SGHTA, CDR2 FQGNSA, per germline. V was cut by 3 bases and J by 5 bases, with 16 bases left in between. The CDR3 is made up of 15 amino acids. The full variable domain, with the rest looked up from reference TRBV7-2 and TRBJ2-5, is GAGVSQSPSNKVTEKGKDVELRCDPISGHTALYWYRQSLGQGLEFLIYFQGNSAPDKSGLPSDRFSAERTGGSVSTLTIQRTQQEDSAVYLCASSFQTEGRETQYFGPGTRLLVL.